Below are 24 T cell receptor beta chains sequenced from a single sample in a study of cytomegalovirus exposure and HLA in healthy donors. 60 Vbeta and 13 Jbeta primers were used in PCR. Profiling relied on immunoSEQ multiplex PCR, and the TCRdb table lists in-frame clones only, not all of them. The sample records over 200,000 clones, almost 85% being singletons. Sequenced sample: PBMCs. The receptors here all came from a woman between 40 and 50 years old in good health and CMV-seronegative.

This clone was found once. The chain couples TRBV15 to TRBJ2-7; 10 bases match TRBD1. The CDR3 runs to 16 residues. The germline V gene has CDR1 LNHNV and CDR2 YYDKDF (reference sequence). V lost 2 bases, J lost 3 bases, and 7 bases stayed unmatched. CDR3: CATSRRPGTGVYEQYF. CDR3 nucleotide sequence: TGTGCCACCAGCAGAAGGCCTGGGACAGGGGTCTACGAGCAGTACTTC.

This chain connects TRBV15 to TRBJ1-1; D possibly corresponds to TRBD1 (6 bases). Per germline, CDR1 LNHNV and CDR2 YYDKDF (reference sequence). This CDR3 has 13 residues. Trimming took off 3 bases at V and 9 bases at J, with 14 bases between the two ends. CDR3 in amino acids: CATSRELTGKAFF. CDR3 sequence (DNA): TGTGCCACCAGCAGGGAACTCACAGGGAAAGCTTTCTTT.

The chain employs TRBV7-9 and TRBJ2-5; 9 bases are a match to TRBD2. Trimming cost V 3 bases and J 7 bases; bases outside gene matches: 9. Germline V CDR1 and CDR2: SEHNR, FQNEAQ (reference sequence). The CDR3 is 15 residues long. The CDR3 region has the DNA TGTGCCAGCAGCTTCGTAGTATTGCGGGAGGGGACCCAGTACTTC. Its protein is CASSFVVLREGTQYF.

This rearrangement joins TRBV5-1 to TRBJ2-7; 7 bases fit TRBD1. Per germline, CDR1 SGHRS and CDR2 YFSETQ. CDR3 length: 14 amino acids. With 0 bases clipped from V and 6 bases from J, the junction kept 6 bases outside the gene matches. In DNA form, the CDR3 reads TGCGCCAGCAGCTTGGAGACAGGGCGCCGCGAGCAGTACTTC. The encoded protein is CASSLETGRREQYF.

The CDR3 reads CASSDHTPPLHF. CDR3 nucleotide sequence: TGTGCCAGCAGTGACCATACTCCACCCCTCCACTTT. The gene calls are TRBV25-1 and TRBJ1-6; D gene uncertain. Germline CDR1 reads MGHDK; CDR2 reads SYGVNS. Trimming cost V 3 bases and J 11 bases, with 8 bases left between them. The CDR3 runs to 12 residues.

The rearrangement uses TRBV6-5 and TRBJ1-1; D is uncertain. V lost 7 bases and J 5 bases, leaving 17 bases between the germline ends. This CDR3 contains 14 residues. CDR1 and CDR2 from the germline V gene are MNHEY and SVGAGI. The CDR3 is CASTNVPGGTEAFF. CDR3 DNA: TGTGCCAGCACCAACGTCCCCGGCGGGACTGAAGCTTTCTTT.

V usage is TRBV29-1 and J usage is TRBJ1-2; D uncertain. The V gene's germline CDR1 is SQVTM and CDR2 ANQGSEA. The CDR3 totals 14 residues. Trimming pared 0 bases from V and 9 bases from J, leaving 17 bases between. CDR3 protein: CSVEDVVTDRRYTF. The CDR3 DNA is TGCAGCGTTGAAGATGTTGTGACTGATAGGCGCTACACCTTC. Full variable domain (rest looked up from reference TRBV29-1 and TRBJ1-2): SAVISQKPSRDICQRGTSLTIQCQVDSQVTMMFWYRQQPGQSLTLIATANQGSEATYESGFVIDKFPISRPNLTFSTLTVSNMSPEDSSIYLCSVEDVVTDRRYTFGSGTRLTVV.

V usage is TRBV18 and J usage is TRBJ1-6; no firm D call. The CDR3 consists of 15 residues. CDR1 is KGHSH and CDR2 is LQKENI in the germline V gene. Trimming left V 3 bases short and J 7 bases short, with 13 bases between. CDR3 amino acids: CASSPAQAPNSPLHF. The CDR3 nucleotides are TGTGCCAGCTCACCCGCTCAGGCCCCAAATTCACCCCTCCACTTT.

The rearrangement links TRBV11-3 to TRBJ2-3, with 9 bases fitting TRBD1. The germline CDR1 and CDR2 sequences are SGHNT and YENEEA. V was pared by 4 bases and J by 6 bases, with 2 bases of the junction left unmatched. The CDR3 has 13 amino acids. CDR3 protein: CASSSGTGDTQYF. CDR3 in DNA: TGTGCCAGCAGCTCCGGGACAGGGGATACGCAGTATTTT.

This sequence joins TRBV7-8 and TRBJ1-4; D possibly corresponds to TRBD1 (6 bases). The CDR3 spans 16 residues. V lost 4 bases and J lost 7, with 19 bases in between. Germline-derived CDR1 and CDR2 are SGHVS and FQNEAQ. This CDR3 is CASSSLSGQILEKLFF. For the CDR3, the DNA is TGTGCCAGCAGCTCCCTGTCCGGACAGATTCTTGAAAAACTGTTTTTT.

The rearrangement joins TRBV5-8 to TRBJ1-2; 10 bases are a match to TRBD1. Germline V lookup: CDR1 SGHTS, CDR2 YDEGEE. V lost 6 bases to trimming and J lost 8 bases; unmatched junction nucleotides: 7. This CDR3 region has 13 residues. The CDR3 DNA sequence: TGTGCCAGCACACGGGACAGGGGTCGGGGCTACACCTTC. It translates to CASTRDRGRGYTF.

The DNA for the CDR3 is TGTGCCAGCAGCTTAGGGCCTGGGGGGGGAATTTTGTACAATGAGCAGTTCTTC. This codes for CASSLGPGGGILYNEQFF. The chain is built from TRBV7-6 and TRBJ2-1, with TRBD2 identical over 7 bases. Germline CDR1 reads SGHVS; CDR2 reads FNYEAQ. This CDR3 contains 18 residues. The junction had 13 bases not matched to a gene; V was cut back by 1 base and J by 4 bases.

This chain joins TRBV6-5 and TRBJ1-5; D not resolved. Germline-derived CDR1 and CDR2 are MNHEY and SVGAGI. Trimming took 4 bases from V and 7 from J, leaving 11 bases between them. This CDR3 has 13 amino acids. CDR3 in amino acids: CASSSVAGQPQHF. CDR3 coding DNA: TGTGCCAGCAGTTCCGTAGCGGGACAGCCCCAGCATTTT.

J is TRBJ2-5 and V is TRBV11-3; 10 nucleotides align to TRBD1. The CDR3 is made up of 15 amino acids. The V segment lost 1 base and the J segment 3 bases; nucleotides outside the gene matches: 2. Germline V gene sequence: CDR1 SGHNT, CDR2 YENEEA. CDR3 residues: CASSLGGTGEETQYF. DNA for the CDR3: TGTGCCAGCAGCTTAGGAGGGACAGGGGAAGAGACCCAGTACTTC.

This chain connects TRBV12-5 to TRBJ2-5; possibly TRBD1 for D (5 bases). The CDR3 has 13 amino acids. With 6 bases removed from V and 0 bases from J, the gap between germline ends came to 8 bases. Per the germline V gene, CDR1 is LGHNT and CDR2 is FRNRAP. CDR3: CASGKGYQETQYF. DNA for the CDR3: TGTGCTAGTGGAAAGGGGTACCAAGAGACCCAGTACTTC. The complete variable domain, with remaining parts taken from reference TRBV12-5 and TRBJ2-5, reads DARVTQTPRHKVTEMGQEVTMRCQPILGHNTVFWYRQTMMQGLELLAYFRNRAPLDDSGMPKDRFSAEMPDATLATLKIQPSEPRDSAVYFCASGKGYQETQYFGPGTRLLVL.

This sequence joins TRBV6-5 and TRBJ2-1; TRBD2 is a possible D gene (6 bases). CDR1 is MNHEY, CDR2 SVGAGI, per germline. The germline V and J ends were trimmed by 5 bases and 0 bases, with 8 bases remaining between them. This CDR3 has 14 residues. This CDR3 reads CASSGGTSYNEQFF. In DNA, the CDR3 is TGTGCCAGCAGTGGGGGGACCTCCTACAATGAGCAGTTCTTC.

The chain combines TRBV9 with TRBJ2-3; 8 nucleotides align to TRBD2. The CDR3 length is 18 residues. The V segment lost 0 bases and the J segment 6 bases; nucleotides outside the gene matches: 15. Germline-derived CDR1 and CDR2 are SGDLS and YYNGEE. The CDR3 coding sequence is TGTGCCAGCAGCGTAGACGGGAGGGTGGCGGCCTCAGGGGATACGCAGTATTTT. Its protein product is CASSVDGRVAASGDTQYF.

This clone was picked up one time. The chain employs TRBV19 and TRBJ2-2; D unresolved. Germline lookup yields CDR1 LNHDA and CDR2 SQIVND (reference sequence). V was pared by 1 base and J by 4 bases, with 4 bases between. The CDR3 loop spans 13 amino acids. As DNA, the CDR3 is TGTGCCAGTAGTATAGGAGTCACCGGGGAGCTGTTTTTT. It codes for CASSIGVTGELFF.

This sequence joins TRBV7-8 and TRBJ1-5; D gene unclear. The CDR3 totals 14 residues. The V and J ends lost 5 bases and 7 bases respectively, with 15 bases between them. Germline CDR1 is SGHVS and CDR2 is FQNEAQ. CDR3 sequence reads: CASSEGTVRQPQHF. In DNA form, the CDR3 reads TGTGCCAGCAGCGAAGGTACGGTGAGGCAGCCCCAGCATTTT. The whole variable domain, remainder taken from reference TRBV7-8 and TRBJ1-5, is GAGVSQSPRYKVAKRGQDVALRCDPISGHVSLFWYQQALGQGPEFLTYFQNEAQLDKSGLPSDRFFAERPEGSVSTLKIQRTQQEDSAVYLCASSEGTVRQPQHFGDGTRLSIL.

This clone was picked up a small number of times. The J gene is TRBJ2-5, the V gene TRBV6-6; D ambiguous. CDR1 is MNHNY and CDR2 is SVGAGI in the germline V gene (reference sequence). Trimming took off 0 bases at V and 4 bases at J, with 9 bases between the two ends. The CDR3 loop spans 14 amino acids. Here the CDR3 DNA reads TGTGCCAGCAGTTACTCTGCGGATGGAGAGACCCAGTACTTC. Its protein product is CASSYSADGETQYF.

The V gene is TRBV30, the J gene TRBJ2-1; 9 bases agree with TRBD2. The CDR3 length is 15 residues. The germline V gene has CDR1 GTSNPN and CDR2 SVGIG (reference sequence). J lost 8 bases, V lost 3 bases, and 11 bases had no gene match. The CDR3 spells CAWRALAGGPYEQFF. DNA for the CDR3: TGTGCCTGGAGAGCACTTGCGGGGGGGCCGTATGAGCAGTTCTTC.

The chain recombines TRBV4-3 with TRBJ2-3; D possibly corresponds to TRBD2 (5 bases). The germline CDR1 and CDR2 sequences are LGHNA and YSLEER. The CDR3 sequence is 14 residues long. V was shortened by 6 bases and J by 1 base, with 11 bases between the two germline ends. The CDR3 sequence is CASRRIGGTDTQYF. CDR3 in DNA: TGCGCCAGCAGGAGGATCGGGGGCACAGATACGCAGTATTTT.

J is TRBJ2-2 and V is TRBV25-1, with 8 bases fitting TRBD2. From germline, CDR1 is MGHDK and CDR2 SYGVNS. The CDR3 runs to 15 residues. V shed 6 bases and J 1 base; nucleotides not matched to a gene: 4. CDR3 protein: CASRRGGGNTGELFF. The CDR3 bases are TGTGCCAGCAGACGGGGGGGCGGGAACACCGGGGAGCTGTTTTTT.

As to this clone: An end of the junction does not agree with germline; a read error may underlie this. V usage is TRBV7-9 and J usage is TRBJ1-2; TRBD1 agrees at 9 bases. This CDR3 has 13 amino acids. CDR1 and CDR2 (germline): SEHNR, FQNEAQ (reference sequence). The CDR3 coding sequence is TGTTCCAGCAGCACAGGGGGCGACTATGGCTACACCTTC. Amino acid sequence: CSSSTGGDYGYTF.